Below are 18 T cell receptor beta chains sequenced from a single sample in a study of blood T cell repertoires in COVID-19. The data were produced by immunoSEQ multiplex PCR, yet TCRdb's version contains in-frame clones alone and is incomplete. The table shows a few hundred thousand clones, with about 87% occurring only once. The specimen was PBMCs or T cells enriched from blood (not recorded which). The receptors here all came from a man aged 40-49 years in a cohort exposed to, infected with or recovered from COVID-19 (not recorded which).

The chain recombines TRBV7-3 with TRBJ2-5, with 8 positions matching TRBD2. After removal of 5 bases from V and 2 bases from J, the junction contained 10 bases not matched to a gene. The length of the CDR3 is 16 residues. Per the germline V gene, CDR1 is SGHTA and CDR2 is FQGTGA. CDR3 bases: TGTGCCAGCAGCGAGGGACTAGTGGCGCCTCAAGAGACCCAGTACTTC. Translation gives CASSEGLVAPQETQYF.

The chain employs TRBV10-3 and TRBJ2-7; D may be TRBD2 (5 bases). CDR3 length: 13 amino acids. Germline-derived CDR1 and CDR2 are ENHRY and SYGVKD. Trimming removed 4 bases at V and 1 base at J, with 8 bases between. The DNA of the CDR3 is TGTGCCATCAGTGCAAGCGGATCCTACGAGCAGTACTTC. Translating it yields CAISASGSYEQYF.

The chain is built from TRBV3-1 (or the pseudogene TRBV3-2) and TRBJ2-7; 7 nucleotides align to TRBD1. The germline V gene encodes CDR1 LGHDT and CDR2 YNNKEL (reference sequence). Trimming cost V 3 bases and J 1 base; bases outside gene matches: 3. The CDR3 is 14 residues long. In DNA form, the CDR3 reads TGTGCCAGCAGCCACTCGGACAGGTCCTACGAGCAGTACTTC. This encodes CASSHSDRSYEQYF.

The J gene is TRBJ2-1, the V gene TRBV19; D may be TRBD1 (5 bases). CDR3 length: 12 residues. Germline CDR1 reads LNHDA; CDR2 reads SQIVND (reference sequence). With 9 bases removed from V and 3 bases from J, the gap between germline ends came to 9 bases. The CDR3 sequence is CASRDSYNEQFF. The CDR3 region has the DNA TGTGCCAGCAGAGACAGCTACAATGAGCAGTTCTTC.

This clone was seen once. The CDR3: CASLGRDRHFQETQYF. For the CDR3, the DNA is TGTGCCAGCCTCGGTCGGGACAGACATTTCCAAGAGACCCAGTACTTC. V usage is TRBV5-6 and J usage is TRBJ2-5, with 7 bases lining up with TRBD1. The length of the CDR3 is 16 residues. V dropped 7 bases and J dropped 1; count of bases not matched to a gene: 13. Germline loops: CDR1 SGHDT, CDR2 YYEEEE.

The chain uses TRBV29-1 and TRBJ2-5, with 7 bases fitting TRBD1. Per germline, CDR1 SQVTM and CDR2 ANQGSEA. The CDR3 extends over 13 amino acids. V gave up 7 bases and J gave up 0 bases; unmatched junction bases: 5. The CDR3 sequence: CSGVRGNQETQYF. CDR3 DNA sequence: TGCAGCGGAGTCAGGGGGAACCAAGAGACCCAGTACTTC.

CDR3 residues: CASSSSGRTNNEQFF. The CDR3 DNA sequence: TGTGCCAGCAGTTCTAGCGGGAGGACCAACAATGAGCAGTTCTTC. This chain links TRBV6-2 or TRBV6-3 with TRBJ2-1; 11 bases are a match to TRBD2. V dropped 4 bases and J dropped 5; count of bases not matched to a gene: 4. CDR3 length equals 15 residues. Germline loops: CDR1 MNHEY, CDR2 SVGEGT.

This chain uses TRBV5-1 with TRBJ1-2; TRBD1 might be the D (5 bases). Per germline, CDR1 SGHRS and CDR2 YFSETQ. Between the trimmed V and J ends, which lost 1 base and 2 bases, there was a span of 9 bases. There are 14 residues in the CDR3. The CDR3 spells CASSLRTRNYGYTF. As DNA, the CDR3 is TGCGCCAGCAGCTTGAGGACACGAAACTATGGCTACACCTTC.

V gene TRBV3-1 (or the pseudogene TRBV3-2) combines with J gene TRBJ2-2; 9 nucleotides align to TRBD2. This CDR3 spans 16 amino acids. The V gene end was trimmed by 0 bases and the J gene end by 4 bases; junction bases not matched to a gene: 3. CDR1 and CDR2 (germline): LGHDT, YNNKEL (reference sequence). DNA for the CDR3: TGTGCCAGCAGCCAAGAAGGAGCGGGGGGCACCGGGGAGCTGTTTTTT. This codes for CASSQEGAGGTGELFF.

CDR3 sequence (DNA): TGTGCCAGCAGCTCTCAGGGGCTTGGGAACACTGAAGCTTTCTTT. Translation gives CASSSQGLGNTEAFF. The chain recombines TRBV7-2 with TRBJ1-1, with D maybe TRBD1 (6 bases). Germline loops: CDR1 SGHTA, CDR2 FQGNSA. Between the trimmed V and J ends, which lost 4 bases and 1 base, there was a span of 13 bases. The length of the CDR3 is 15 residues.

V gene TRBV2 combines with J gene TRBJ2-1, with 8 nucleotides matching TRBD2. With 5 bases clipped from V and 5 bases from J, the junction kept 5 bases outside the gene matches. The CDR3 runs to 14 residues. Germline V CDR1 and CDR2: SNHLY, FYNNEI. CDR3 in amino acids: CASSLAGLNNEQFF. CDR3 DNA: TGTGCCAGCAGTCTAGCGGGCCTAAACAATGAGCAGTTCTTC.

This rearrangement joins TRBV10-3 to TRBJ2-7; 10 bases map to TRBD2. Germline lookup yields CDR1 ENHRY and CDR2 SYGVKD. The CDR3 spans 13 residues. V trimming: 8 bases; J trimming: 4 bases; junction bases outside the gene matches: 5. The CDR3, as DNA: TGTGCCATCCTTCCAGCGGGAGGGTACGAGCAGTACTTC. Translated: CAILPAGGYEQYF.

The chain combines TRBV5-1 with TRBJ1-1; D uncertain. V was shortened by 4 bases and J by 1 base, with 8 bases between the two germline ends. Per germline, CDR1 SGHRS and CDR2 YFSETQ. The CDR3 loop spans 13 amino acids. The CDR3 DNA is TGCGCCAGCAGCCATAACACGAACACTGAAGCTTTCTTT. Residues: CASSHNTNTEAFF. The whole variable domain, filled in from reference TRBV5-1 and TRBJ1-1, reads KAGVTQTPRYLIKTRGQQVTLSCSPISGHRSVSWYQQTPGQGLQFLFEYFSETQRNKGNFPGRFSGRQFSNSRSEMNVSTLELGDSALYLCASSHNTNTEAFFGQGTRLTVV.

This chain links TRBV5-5 with TRBJ2-1; D perhaps matches TRBD2 (5 bases). The CDR3 has 15 residues. V lost 2 bases and J 1 base, leaving 10 bases between the germline ends. The germline V gene has CDR1 SGHKS and CDR2 YYEKEE (reference sequence). The CDR3, as DNA: TGTGCCAGCAGCTTAGCGGTCACATCCTACAATGAGCAGTTCTTC. Protein sequence: CASSLAVTSYNEQFF.

CDR3 DNA sequence: TGTGCCAGCAGCGTAGCTACCCTCGGGGAGCTGTTTTTT. This translates into CASSVATLGELFF. The chain couples TRBV9 to TRBJ2-2, with D unresolved. Trimming took 0 bases from V and 7 from J, leaving 7 bases between them. This CDR3 is 13 amino acids long. Germline assignment: CDR1 SGDLS and CDR2 YYNGEE.

J is TRBJ1-1 and V is TRBV19; D possibly corresponds to TRBD1 (6 bases). The CDR3 extends over 15 amino acids. V lost 2 bases to trimming and J lost 5 bases, with 15 bases between them. Germline CDR1 LNHDA, CDR2 SQIVND (reference sequence). DNA of the CDR3: TGTGCCAGTAGTATAAAGGGACAAGCGAGTACTGAAGCTTTCTTT. Translating it yields CASSIKGQASTEAFF.

The CDR3 DNA sequence: TGTGCCAGCAGTTTGACTAGCGGGAGCACAGATACGCAGTATTTT. Protein product: CASSLTSGSTDTQYF. The chain employs TRBV28 and TRBJ2-3, with 10 bases aligning to TRBD2. Germline trimming cut 3 bases from V and 0 bases from J; bases unmatched to any gene: 0. Per the germline V gene, CDR1 is MDHEN and CDR2 is SYDVKM. The CDR3 has 15 residues.

The chain carries TRBV3-1 (or the pseudogene TRBV3-2) and TRBJ2-2; 13 bases line up with TRBD2. J lost 5 bases, V lost 6 bases, and 9 bases had no gene match. Germline CDR1 reads LGHDT; CDR2 reads YNNKEL (reference sequence). The length of the CDR3 is 17 residues. The CDR3 coding sequence is TGTGCCAGCAGGACCGGGACTAGCGGGACAATAACCGGGGAGCTGTTTTTT. This gives the protein CASRTGTSGTITGELFF.